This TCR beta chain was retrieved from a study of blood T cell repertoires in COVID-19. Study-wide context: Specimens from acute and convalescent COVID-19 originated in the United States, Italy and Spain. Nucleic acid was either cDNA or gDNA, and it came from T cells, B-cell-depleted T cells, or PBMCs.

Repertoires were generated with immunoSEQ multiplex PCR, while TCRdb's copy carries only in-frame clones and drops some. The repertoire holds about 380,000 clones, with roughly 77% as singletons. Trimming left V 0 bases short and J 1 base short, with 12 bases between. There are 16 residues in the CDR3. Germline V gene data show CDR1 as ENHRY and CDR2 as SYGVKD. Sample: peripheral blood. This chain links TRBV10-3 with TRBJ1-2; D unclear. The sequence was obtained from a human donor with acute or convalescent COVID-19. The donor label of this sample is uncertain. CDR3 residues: CAISESPAGSNYGYTF. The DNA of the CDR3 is TGTGCCATCAGTGAGTCCCCAGCGGGGAGTAACTATGGCTACACCTTC.